The TCR beta chain under discussion was sequenced for a study of blood T cell repertoires in COVID-19. Study information: COVID-19 samples from acute and convalescent phases originated in the United States, Italy and Spain. T cells, B-cell-depleted T cells, or PBMCs provided the cDNA or gDNA that served as material.

Authors' analysis steps: Estimates of nucleated cell counts were drawn from the amplification of reference gene primers. The table came from immunoSEQ multiplex PCR; TCRdb's copy has only in-frame clones and leaves some out. V, J and clone size reflect that table, while D and trimming were determined from the DNA. The sample shows about 230,000 clones, about 86% of them seen only once. This CDR3 region has 18 residues. The germline gives CDR1 SGHRS, CDR2 YFSETQ. V gave up 5 bases and J gave up 7 bases, with 31 bases separating them. The V gene is TRBV5-1, the J gene TRBJ2-7; maybe TRBD2 (6 bases). This TCR came from an elderly man with acute or convalescent COVID-19. Material for sequencing was peripheral blood. Written as DNA, the CDR3 is TGCGCCAGCAGTCCTAGGACCGGGAGCCCCCTGGGAGGAAAAGAGCAGTACTTC. Amino acids: CASSPRTGSPLGGKEQYF.